One sample yielded the 22 T cell receptor beta chains listed below, sequenced in a study of control samples from healthy donors and cancer patients. Sequencing used immunoSEQ multiplex PCR; TCRdb keeps in-frame clones, though not all of them. The data contain 130,000 or so clones, about 89% of them singletons. The sample comprised blood. Receptors were obtained from a man between 18 and 29 years old in good health.

J is TRBJ2-1 and V is TRBV7-9; D remains ambiguous. This CDR3 comprises 14 residues. V shed 3 bases and J shed 7 bases, with 13 bases lying between them. Per germline, CDR1 SEHNR and CDR2 FQNEAQ (reference sequence). The DNA of the CDR3 is TGTGCCAGCAGCTTGACCGCTGTGGGGAATGAGCAGTTCTTC. It codes for CASSLTAVGNEQFF.

For the CDR3, the DNA is TGTGCCAGCAGCCAACAGGGACAGAACACTGAAGCTTTCTTT. Translated: CASSQQGQNTEAFF. V usage is TRBV14 and J usage is TRBJ1-1; weak D call: TRBD1 (6 bases). Trimming cost V 2 bases and J 1 base, with 8 bases left between them. This CDR3 spans 14 amino acids. Germline V gives CDR1 SGHDN, CDR2 FVKESK.

The CDR3 DNA is TGTGCCAGCGGGAAGGGACCGACAATCGGGGAGCTGTTTTTT. Protein sequence: CASGKGPTIGELFF. V usage is TRBV9 and J usage is TRBJ2-2, with D tentatively TRBD1 or TRBD2 (5 bases each). V gave up 7 bases and J gave up 7 bases, with 17 bases separating them. This CDR3 comprises 14 residues. Germline V gene data show CDR1 as SGDLS and CDR2 as YYNGEE.

In DNA form, the CDR3 reads TGTGCCAGTAGTTCTCGGACAGGGAAGAACACTGAAGCTTTCTTT. Translation gives CASSSRTGKNTEAFF. The chain links TRBV19 to TRBJ1-1; 8 nucleotides agree with TRBD1. Losses at the gene ends were 5 bases for V and 1 base for J; bases not matched to a gene: 6. Germline V lookup: CDR1 LNHDA, CDR2 SQIVND (reference sequence). The CDR3 totals 15 residues.

V gene TRBV19 combines with J gene TRBJ2-3; D is unresolved. This CDR3 has 15 amino acids. The germline V and J ends were trimmed by 4 bases and 0 bases, with 11 bases remaining between them. Germline-derived CDR1 and CDR2 are LNHDA and SQIVND (reference sequence). CDR3 amino acids: CASSTPAYSTDTQYF. In nucleotides, the CDR3 is TGTGCCAGTAGTACCCCGGCATATAGCACAGATACGCAGTATTTT.

The rearrangement uses TRBV7-2 and TRBJ2-7; the match to TRBD2 covers 8 bases. The CDR3 has 16 residues. V shed 1 base and J 1 base; nucleotides not matched to a gene: 6. Germline CDR1 is SGHTA and CDR2 is FQGNSA. The CDR3 nucleotides are TGTGCCAGCAGCTTAGGAGCGGGGGAGGTTTCCTACGAGCAGTACTTC. It encodes CASSLGAGEVSYEQYF.

This clone appeared once. The chain has TRBV15 and TRBJ1-2, with D uncertain. Germline values: CDR1 LNHNV, CDR2 YYDKDF (reference sequence). The CDR3 has 16 amino acids. Trimming removed 0 bases from V and 3 bases from J, with 14 bases in between. CDR3 residues: CATSRDRLAAYYGYTF. DNA of the CDR3: TGTGCCACCAGCAGAGACAGGTTAGCAGCTTACTATGGCTACACCTTC.

This clone occurred once. V usage is TRBV15 and J usage is TRBJ1-2; D uncertain. The CDR3 length is 14 residues. The germline gives CDR1 LNHNV, CDR2 YYDKDF (reference sequence). Trimming pared 3 bases from V and 0 bases from J, leaving 8 bases between. The CDR3 here is CATSRPISNYGYTF. The CDR3 DNA reads as TGTGCCACCAGCAGGCCTATTTCTAACTATGGCTACACCTTC.

This rearrangement joins TRBV5-1 to TRBJ2-3; unclear D gene. Between the trimmed V and J ends, which lost 3 bases and 0 bases, there was a span of 5 bases. The V gene's germline CDR1 is SGHRS and CDR2 YFSETQ. The CDR3 length is 13 residues. This CDR3 reads CASSSPSTDTQYF. CDR3 in DNA: TGCGCCAGCAGCTCCCCAAGCACAGATACGCAGTATTTT. The full variable domain, its missing parts supplied by reference TRBV5-1 and TRBJ2-3, is KAGVTQTPRYLIKTRGQQVTLSCSPISGHRSVSWYQQTPGQGLQFLFEYFSETQRNKGNFPGRFSGRQFSNSRSEMNVSTLELGDSALYLCASSSPSTDTQYFGPGTRLTVL.

The chain combines TRBV9 with TRBJ1-1; tentative D call: TRBD1 (5 bases). V shed 4 bases and J shed 1 base, with 14 bases lying between them. The CDR3 has 15 amino acids. CDR1 is SGDLS, CDR2 YYNGEE, per germline. CDR3 in DNA: TGTGCCAGCAGCCCGTGGGGGGAGACGAACACTGAAGCTTTCTTT. This codes for CASSPWGETNTEAFF.

The chain recombines TRBV7-2 with TRBJ1-5, with 7 positions matching TRBD1. The CDR3 has 14 amino acids. The V gene end was trimmed by 8 bases and the J gene end by 1 base; junction bases not matched to a gene: 5. Germline V gene sequence: CDR1 SGHTA, CDR2 FQGNSA. The CDR3 nucleotides are TGTGCCAGCGGCGAGGGACAGAGCAATCAGCCCCAGCATTTT. Translation gives CASGEGQSNQPQHF. The full variable domain, completed using reference TRBV7-2 and TRBJ1-5, is GAGVSQSPSNKVTEKGKDVELRCDPISGHTALYWYRQSLGQGLEFLIYFQGNSAPDKSGLPSDRFSAERTGGSVSTLTIQRTQQEDSAVYLCASGEGQSNQPQHFGDGTRLSIL.

As regards this clone: Other DNA sequences in this sample translate to the same CDR3. This chain uses TRBV7-3 with TRBJ2-2; 7 bases line up with TRBD1. V was clipped by 4 bases and J by 0 bases; unmatched bases: 5. The CDR3 covers 16 residues. CDR1 SGHTA and CDR2 FQGTGA come from the germline V gene. CDR3 in amino acids: CASSSSGGPNTGELFF. The CDR3 DNA sequence: TGTGCCAGCAGCTCCTCAGGGGGTCCGAACACCGGGGAGCTGTTTTTT.

This clone was seen just once. The chain couples TRBV28 to TRBJ2-7; the D gene is possibly TRBD2 (6 bases). CDR3 length: 15 amino acids. V shed 6 bases and J shed 6 bases, with 21 bases lying between them. Germline loops: CDR1 MDHEN, CDR2 SYDVKM. CDR3 sequence (DNA): TGTGCCAGCAGACCAGGGACTCAGGAACTACGCGAGCAGTACTTC. This codes for CASRPGTQELREQYF.

The table lists this clone with a count of one. The chain employs TRBV12-3 or TRBV12-4 and TRBJ2-5, with D uncertain. V lost 8 bases and J lost 7, with 17 bases in between. The CDR3 covers 13 residues. CDR3 coding DNA: TGTGCCAGCCCGAAGGGCACTAAGGGGACCCAGTACTTC. Translation gives CASPKGTKGTQYF.

The chain joins TRBV11-3 to TRBJ1-5, with D possibly matching TRBD1 (5 bases). This CDR3 region has 17 residues. V lost 0 bases, J lost 3 bases, and 15 bases lay in between. CDR1 is SGHNT, CDR2 YENEEA, per germline. CDR3 in DNA: TGTGCCAGCAGCTTAGAAACACCGGGACCGATCAATCAGCCCCAGCATTTT. It codes for CASSLETPGPINQPQHF.

In its sample, this clone was seen once. The V gene is TRBV29-1, the J gene TRBJ1-3; a weak D match, TRBD1 (6 bases). With 7 bases removed from V and 4 bases from J, the gap between germline ends came to 20 bases. The CDR3 is 15 residues long. Per germline, CDR1 SQVTM and CDR2 ANQGSEA. The CDR3 sequence is CSATRQGSHGNTIYF. CDR3 DNA sequence: TGCAGCGCGACACGGCAGGGGTCCCACGGAAACACCATATATTTT.

This chain connects TRBV19 to TRBJ1-6; D is possibly TRBD1 (5 bases). The CDR3 is 15 amino acids. V lost 6 bases and J 2 bases, leaving 11 bases between the germline ends. Germline V gene data show CDR1 as LNHDA and CDR2 as SQIVND (reference sequence). CDR3 coding DNA: TGTGCCAGTAGCACCCGGGGCGCCTATAATTCACCCCTCCACTTT. Translating it yields CASSTRGAYNSPLHF. The full variable domain, in which reference TRBV19 and TRBJ1-6 provide the parts outside the CDR3, is DGGITQSPKYLFRKEGQNVTLSCEQNLNHDAMYWYRQDPGQGLRLIYYSQIVNDFQKGDIAEGYSVSREKKESFPLTVTSAQKNPTAFYLCASSTRGAYNSPLHFGNGTRLTVT.

The chain links TRBV7-2 to TRBJ2-3; 10 nucleotides agree with TRBD2. With 5 bases clipped from V and 7 bases from J, the junction kept 9 bases outside the gene matches. CDR1 SGHTA and CDR2 FQGNSA come from the germline V gene. This CDR3 has 15 amino acids. The CDR3 reads CASSPPSGGRNTQYF. CDR3 bases: TGTGCCAGCAGCCCCCCTAGCGGGGGTCGAAATACGCAGTATTTT.

The rearrangement joins TRBV5-1 to TRBJ1-1; 9 bases align to TRBD1. This CDR3 is built from 15 residues. Germline V lookup: CDR1 SGHRS, CDR2 YFSETQ. V lost 4 bases and J lost 1; bases outside the gene matches: 5. The CDR3 here is CASSPGQGTNTEAFF. CDR3 DNA sequence: TGCGCCAGCAGCCCAGGACAGGGGACGAACACTGAAGCTTTCTTT.

This rearrangement joins TRBV7-9 to TRBJ2-2; tentative D call: TRBD1 (5 bases). V was clipped by 3 bases and J by 4 bases, with 9 bases between them. This CDR3 spans 14 amino acids. Germline CDR1 SEHNR, CDR2 FQNEAQ (reference sequence). The CDR3 DNA sequence: TGTGCCAGCAGCTTTCAGGGTATCACCGGGGAGCTGTTTTTT. It specifies CASSFQGITGELFF.

The V call is TRBV6-1, the J call TRBJ1-2, with a tentative D call TRBD1 (6 bases). V was trimmed by 3 bases and J by 4 bases, leaving 18 bases between them. Per the germline V gene, CDR1 is MNHNS and CDR2 is SASEGT. The CDR3 covers 16 residues. CDR3 region: CASSDQSAGAIYGYTF. CDR3 nucleotides: TGTGCCAGCAGTGACCAATCGGCAGGGGCCATCTATGGCTACACCTTC.

This chain joins TRBV7-9 and TRBJ2-1; maybe TRBD1 (5 bases). V was pared by 2 bases and J by 7 bases, with 15 bases between. CDR3 length: 15 amino acids. Per the germline V gene, CDR1 is SEHNR and CDR2 is FQNEAQ (reference sequence). For the CDR3, the DNA is TGTGCCAGCAGCTTATTCGGACAAGCCAGAAATGAGCAGTTCTTC. It codes for CASSLFGQARNEQFF.